The 10 T cell receptor beta chains below come from one sample, sequenced in a study of blood T cell repertoires in COVID-19. Assay used: immunoSEQ multiplex PCR; TCRdb lists only in-frame clones, some missing. This repertoire shows around 300,000 clones, roughly 88% found once; its top ten account for around 5%. The sequenced material came from PBMCs or T cells enriched from blood (not recorded which). The receptor source for this set is a man in his thirties or forties who had recovered from COVID-19.

This clone was picked up one time. J is TRBJ1-6 and V is TRBV11-2; D is perhaps TRBD1 (5 bases). This CDR3 comprises 15 residues. The V gene lost 1 base and the J gene lost 9 bases, with 13 bases spanning the gap. The germline V gene has CDR1 SGHAT and CDR2 FQNNGV. CDR3 DNA sequence: TGTGCCAGCAGCTTAGTAGGAGGGGAAGCTTCACCCCTCCACTTT. Its translation: CASSLVGGEASPLHF. Supplemented by reference TRBV11-2 and TRBJ1-6, the full variable domain reads EAGVAQSPRYKIIEKRQSVAFWCNPISGHATLYWYQQILGQGPKLLIQFQNNGVVDDSQLPKDRFSAERLKGVDSTLKIQPAKLEDSAVYLCASSLVGGEASPLHFGNGTRLTVT.

This chain connects TRBV27 to TRBJ2-3; 11 bases align to TRBD2. Germline values: CDR1 MNHEY, CDR2 SMNVEV (reference sequence). V trimming: 3 bases; J trimming: 6 bases; junction bases outside the gene matches: 5. This CDR3 region has 15 residues. The CDR3 DNA reads as TGTGCCAGCAGTTTTTTAGCGGGGGGGCGGGATACGCAGTATTTT. It codes for CASSFLAGGRDTQYF.

The V call is TRBV7-9, the J call TRBJ2-3, with 7 bases matching TRBD1. Germline V gene data show CDR1 as SEHNR and CDR2 as FQNEAQ (reference sequence). The CDR3 runs to 19 residues. V was clipped by 2 bases and J by 0 bases; unmatched bases: 14. CDR3 sequence (DNA): TGTGCCAGCAGCTTACGACAGGGCAAAATATCGCAAAGCACAGATACGCAGTATTTT. Protein sequence: CASSLRQGKISQSTDTQYF.

The chain combines TRBV7-2 with TRBJ2-7; D not certain. The CDR3 contains 15 residues. Trimming pared 1 base from V and 3 bases from J, leaving 13 bases between. Germline assignment: CDR1 SGHTA and CDR2 FQGNSA. CDR3 nucleotide sequence: TGTGCCAGCAGCTTAGTTGGGCAGATTAACTACGAGCAGTACTTC. Translating it yields CASSLVGQINYEQYF. Based on the CDR3 plus reference TRBV7-2 and TRBJ2-7, the full variable domain is GAGVSQSPSNKVTEKGKDVELRCDPISGHTALYWYRQSLGQGLEFLIYFQGNSAPDKSGLPSDRFSAERTGGSVSTLTIQRTQQEDSAVYLCASSLVGQINYEQYFGPGTRLTVT.

A single count supports this clone. The V gene is TRBV30, the J gene TRBJ1-2; D may be TRBD1 (6 bases). V was shortened by 3 bases and J by 2 bases, with 16 bases between the two germline ends. The CDR3 loop spans 15 amino acids. CDR1 is GTSNPN, CDR2 SVGIG, per germline (reference sequence). CDR3 DNA sequence: TGTGCCTGGAGGGACCCGGGACACTTAAACTATGGCTACACCTTC. It specifies CAWRDPGHLNYGYTF.

In its sample, this clone was seen a few times. The chain carries TRBV6-4 and TRBJ2-3; 10 nucleotides align to TRBD1. Germline V gene data show CDR1 as MRHNA and CDR2 as SNTAGT. The ends lost 8 bases at V and 1 base at J; junction bases unmatched: 6. The CDR3 consists of 15 residues. The CDR3 nucleotides read TGTGCCAGCTCCCGGACAGGGGGGGGCACAGATACGCAGTATTTT. Translated: CASSRTGGGTDTQYF.

The rearrangement links TRBV6-6 to TRBJ2-2; TRBD1 matches 9 bases. CDR3 size: 15 residues. Germline CDR1 is MNHNY and CDR2 is SVGAGI (reference sequence). The junction had 7 bases not matched to a gene; V was cut back by 7 bases and J by 4 bases. Written as DNA, the CDR3 is TGTGCCAGCAAGGGACAGGGCGGTACCACCGGGGAGCTGTTTTTT. Its protein product is CASKGQGGTTGELFF.

The V call is TRBV2, the J call TRBJ2-3, with 13 bases that match TRBD2. Germline CDR1 reads SNHLY; CDR2 reads FYNNEI. This CDR3 is 18 amino acids long. The trim removed 4 bases at V and 0 bases at J, leaving 7 bases unmatched. CDR3 region: CASSGGTSGATSTDTQYF. The CDR3 bases are TGTGCCAGCAGTGGAGGGACTAGCGGGGCGACTAGCACAGATACGCAGTATTTT. Supplemented by reference TRBV2 and TRBJ2-3, the full variable domain reads EPEVTQTPSHQVTQMGQEVILRCVPISNHLYFYWYRQILGQKVEFLVSFYNNEISEKSEIFDDQFSVERPDGSNFTLKIRSTKLEDSAMYFCASSGGTSGATSTDTQYFGPGTRLTVL.

The chain joins TRBV18 to TRBJ2-7; 7 nucleotides line up with TRBD1. J gave up 5 bases and V 1 base, and 8 bases lay outside the gene matches. Germline CDR1 reads KGHSH; CDR2 reads LQKENI. The CDR3 length is 15 residues. The CDR3: CASSPRPGGPNEQYF. The CDR3 bases are TGTGCCAGCTCACCACGTCCAGGGGGACCCAACGAGCAGTACTTC.

This chain links TRBV19 with TRBJ1-6; D remains ambiguous. Germline V lookup: CDR1 LNHDA, CDR2 SQIVND (reference sequence). The CDR3 loop spans 14 amino acids. Trimming took 3 bases from V and 4 from J, leaving 7 bases between them. CDR3 bases: TGTGCCAGTAGTATCGCGTCTTATAATTCACCCCTCCACTTT. This translates into CASSIASYNSPLHF.